This record concerns one T cell receptor beta chain sequence. This receptor's antigen is unknown. Per-base qualities were not stored, and no clone one base away is much larger. This record comes from a study of Ad26.COV2.S vaccination and SARS-CoV-2 variants (dated by TCRdb to 2020 to 2023). Describing the broader study: Vaccine-arm donors were drawn from COV1001, a multicentre, randomized, double-blind, placebo-controlled phase I-IIa trial of Ad26.COV2.S in healthy adults. Ad26.COV2.S was administered intramuscularly at 5 x 10^10 or 1 x 10^11 viral particles, either as a single shot or as two shots given 56 days apart. The specificity and breadth of SARS-CoV-2-reactive T cell receptors after Ad26.COV2.S vaccination were assessed by TCRbeta repertoire sequencing. A total of 32 samples were included in the TCR-sequenced set, comprising some 20 Ad26.COV2.S vaccine recipients, 5 placebo recipients and 8 SARS-CoV-2 convalescent individuals. Trial participants were randomized into five groups of five, in which low-dose or high-dose Ad26.COV2.S was given once or twice, or placebo was given on both occasions. Investigators did not know the trial group allocation while performing experiments and assessing outcomes. Summary of the overall study and its limitations: After vaccination, spike-specific CD8+ and CD4+ T cell responses were reported to show substantial breadth. Higher spike-specific TCR breadth was observed in Ad26.COV2.S recipients than in placebo recipients (P = 0.0014). The authors noted that total T cell responses may have been underestimated by the TCR breadth and depth analyses. The study was not powered to compare responses between vaccine doses or regimens. Vaccine and placebo recipients had similar non-spike TCR breadth, a finding consistent with the vaccine containing only spike.

From a lookup of the germline V gene, CDR1 and CDR2 are SGHRS and YFSETQ. V is trimmed back by 2 bases and J by 9 bases, and the junction contains 11 bases that no gene match accounts for. The CDR3 goes from the cysteine to the phenylalanine over 15 residues. CDR3 DNA only is kept here, 45 bases in frame from base 1. The immunoSEQ Assay was used to sequence TCRbeta CDR3 regions. After extraction, genomic DNA underwent amplification by bias-controlled multiplex PCR, followed by high-throughput sequencing. From the authors' description of their analysis: To quantify the absolute abundance of every unique TCRbeta CDR3 region, sequences were collapsed and filtered. T cell fraction was estimated by normalizing TCRbeta template counts to usable DNA, with usable DNA measured through amplification of reference genes found in all nucleated cells. Repertoire TCRs were annotated as SARS-CoV-2-specific when V gene, CDR3 amino acid sequence and J gene were exactly matched to a known reactive TCR set. The reference SARS-CoV-2 TCR set was derived from MIRA and filtered for enrichment in COVID-19-positive ImmuneCODE repertoires, a step that removed public or cross-reactive TCRs. Drawing on the MIRA antigens, annotated TCRs were analysed further at the level of specific ORF or position within ORF. Breadth was defined as the number of annotated unique rearrangements divided by the total number of unique productive rearrangements, and depth was defined as the summed frequency of the annotated unique rearrangements. Two-sided Wilcoxon rank-sum tests were applied when comparing TCR breadth between groups. TCRdb's version of the immuneACCESS table is confined to in-frame rearrangements and falls short of the full clone set. An unresolved V gene accounts for under half of the shortfall where checked; the remainder is of unknown origin. V and J calls and clone size are given by that table; D and trimming were obtained from the DNA. In this sample the table shows roughly 420,000 clones, 75% to 90% of which occur a single time. The top ten constitute around 2.5% of the sample.

According to the study, the label for this sample's treatment or condition signals: around 19 received Ad26.COV2.S at low or high dose, single or two shots; about 5 received placebo; per-sample allocation not given. Repertoires of vaccine and placebo recipients were sequenced from samples collected on day 63 after the first injection. Cohort 1b enrolled fewer than 30 adults aged 18-55 years at a single site in Boston, USA, between 29 July and 7 August 2020. As a vaccine, Ad26.COV2.S was a replication-incompetent adenovirus type 26 vector that expressed a prefusion-stabilized SARS-CoV-2 spike protein derived from the original Wuhan strain.

Specimen: peripheral blood, collected in a trial of Ad26.COV2.S vaccine versus placebo. This TCR was recovered from a person between 18 and 65 years old who received the Ad26.COV2.S COVID-19 vaccine or a placebo. The chain is assembled from TRBV5-1 and TRBJ2-1, and 7 junction bases match TRBD2. The sequenced DNA is TGCGCCAGCAGCTTTCGGCAACGGGAGGTTGGTGAGCAGTTCTTC. It codes for CASSFRQREVGEQFF.